Each of the 13 T cell receptor beta chains below was sequenced from the same sample in a study of control samples from healthy donors and cancer patients. The method was immunoSEQ multiplex PCR; TCRdb's version includes in-frame clones alone and lacks a portion of them. Of 90,000 to 100,000 clones in the sample, approximately 80% were seen once. The source material was blood. The receptors here all came from a woman aged 25 to 39 in good health.

DNA for the CDR3: TGTGCCAGTAGTATAGGGTTCGGGACATACGAGCAGTACTTC. Residues: CASSIGFGTYEQYF. J is TRBJ2-7 and V is TRBV19; D may be TRBD1 (6 bases). V was trimmed by 1 base and J by 4 bases, leaving 11 bases between them. Germline loops: CDR1 LNHDA, CDR2 SQIVND (reference sequence). This CDR3 region has 14 residues.

The chain recombines TRBV5-4 with TRBJ2-3; the match to TRBD2 covers 9 bases. Trimming took 3 bases from V and 2 from J; bases not matched to a gene: 7. In germline, CDR1 is SGHNT, CDR2 YYREEE (reference sequence). This CDR3 region has 16 residues. Written as DNA, the CDR3 is TGTGCCAGCAGCTCATACCAGCGGGGGGCCACAGATACGCAGTATTTT. Its translation is CASSSYQRGATDTQYF.

The V gene is TRBV11-2, the J gene TRBJ2-3; 8 bases are a match to TRBD2. Trimming at V came to 1 base and at J to 11 bases, leaving 8 bases not matched to a gene. CDR1 is SGHAT and CDR2 is FQNNGV in the germline V gene. This CDR3 has 14 residues. In nucleotides, the CDR3 is TGTGCCAGCAGCTTAGCGAGCCTAGCGGGTGTGCAGTATTTT. It is translated as CASSLASLAGVQYF.

This clone was counted once. This chain connects TRBV11-2 to TRBJ2-5; possibly TRBD2 for D (6 bases). The CDR3 totals 13 residues. V was shortened by 2 bases and J by 5 bases, with 9 bases between the two germline ends. CDR1 and CDR2 (germline): SGHAT, FQNNGV. For the CDR3, the DNA is TGTGCCAGCAGCTTAAGTGGGAGGGAGACCCAGTACTTC. Amino acids: CASSLSGRETQYF.

This clone was observed a few times. V and J are TRBV7-8 and TRBJ1-2; D unclear. V was pared by 5 bases and J by 2 bases, with 12 bases between. CDR1 and CDR2 (germline): SGHVS, FQNEAQ. CDR3 size: 14 residues. Here the CDR3 DNA reads TGTGCCAGCAGCCCCGGAGCGGCAAACTATGGCTACACCTTC. The encoded protein is CASSPGAANYGYTF.

The rearrangement links TRBV14 to TRBJ1-1; a possible D gene is TRBD1 (5 bases). Germline V gene sequence: CDR1 SGHDN, CDR2 FVKESK. The CDR3 is 15 amino acids. V lost 3 bases to trimming and J lost 0 bases, with 11 bases between them. The chain's CDR3 is CASSQGQPLNTEAFF. The DNA of the CDR3 is TGTGCCAGCAGCCAGGGGCAGCCCTTGAACACTGAAGCTTTCTTT.

The chain joins TRBV6-5 to TRBJ1-1; 7 bases fit TRBD1. The CDR3 runs 15 residues. CDR1 MNHEY and CDR2 SVGAGI come from the germline V gene. Trimming at V came to 5 bases and at J to 1 base, leaving 7 bases not matched to a gene. CDR3 sequence: CASSRRQGANTEAFF. CDR3 coding DNA: TGTGCCAGCAGTCGACGACAGGGTGCGAACACTGAAGCTTTCTTT.

The chain joins TRBV9 to TRBJ2-7, with 7 bases matching TRBD2. The CDR3 is 13 amino acids. Germline V gene sequence: CDR1 SGDLS, CDR2 YYNGEE. J gave up 3 bases and V 1 base, and 1 base lay outside the gene matches. The CDR3 region is CASSVRTSYEQYF. The CDR3 DNA sequence: TGTGCCAGCAGCGTACGGACTAGCTACGAGCAGTACTTC. Using reference TRBV9 and TRBJ2-7 for the parts outside the CDR3, the full variable domain is DSGVTQTPKHLITATGQRVTLRCSPRSGDLSVYWYQQSLDQGLQFLIQYYNGEERAKGNILERFSAQQFPDLHSELNLSSLELGDSALYFCASSVRTSYEQYFGPGTRLTVT.

Details on this clone: The junction does not match germline at one end; this may be a read error. The V gene is TRBV11-2, the J gene TRBJ1-1, with a possible D match to TRBD1 (5 bases). The CDR3 length is 12 residues. Germline-derived CDR1 and CDR2 are SGHAT and FQNNGV. The CDR3 reads CASSQGGRGVLF. The DNA for the CDR3 is TGTGCCAGCAGCCAAGGAGGGCGGGGGGTCCTTTTT. Full variable domain (rest looked up from reference TRBV11-2 and TRBJ1-1): EAGVAQSPRYKIIEKRQSVAFWCNPISGHATLYWYQQILGQGPKLLIQFQNNGVVDDSQLPKDRFSAERLKGVDSTLKIQPAKLEDSAVYLCASSQGGRGVLFGQGTRLTVV.

This chain connects TRBV2 to TRBJ1-5; 8 bases align to TRBD1. Trimming took 2 bases from V and 6 from J; bases not matched to a gene: 3. This CDR3 contains 14 residues. The germline CDR1 and CDR2 sequences are SNHLY and FYNNEI. The CDR3: CASSEQGAGQPQHF. The CDR3 bases are TGTGCCAGCAGTGAACAGGGGGCGGGTCAGCCCCAGCATTTT.

This rearrangement joins TRBV18 to TRBJ1-1, with TRBD1 as a possible D gene (6 bases). The V end was cut by 1 base, the J end by 8 bases, with 8 bases between. Germline V gene lookup returns CDR1 KGHSH and CDR2 LQKENI. The CDR3 spans 12 residues. In DNA form, the CDR3 reads TGTGCCAGCTCACCACACACAGGGGAAGCTTTCTTT. Residues: CASSPHTGEAFF.

The chain combines TRBV5-5 with TRBJ1-1; D remains unclear. The CDR3 length is 14 residues. Looked up from germline, CDR1 is SGHKS and CDR2 is YYEKEE (reference sequence). V shed 1 base and J shed 1 base, with 8 bases lying between them. Here the CDR3 reads CASSLNTRNTEAFF. CDR3 DNA: TGTGCCAGCAGCTTGAATACACGGAACACTGAAGCTTTCTTT.

This clone was found a few times. The chain combines TRBV15 with TRBJ2-5; TRBD1 or TRBD2 may be the D gene (5 bases each). CDR3 length: 15 residues. CDR1 is LNHNV and CDR2 is YYDKDF in the germline V gene (reference sequence). V lost 3 bases, J lost 2 bases, and 13 bases lay in between. The DNA for the CDR3 is TGTGCCACCAGCAGTGGGGACCCCAAGCAAGAGACCCAGTACTTC. Its protein product is CATSSGDPKQETQYF.